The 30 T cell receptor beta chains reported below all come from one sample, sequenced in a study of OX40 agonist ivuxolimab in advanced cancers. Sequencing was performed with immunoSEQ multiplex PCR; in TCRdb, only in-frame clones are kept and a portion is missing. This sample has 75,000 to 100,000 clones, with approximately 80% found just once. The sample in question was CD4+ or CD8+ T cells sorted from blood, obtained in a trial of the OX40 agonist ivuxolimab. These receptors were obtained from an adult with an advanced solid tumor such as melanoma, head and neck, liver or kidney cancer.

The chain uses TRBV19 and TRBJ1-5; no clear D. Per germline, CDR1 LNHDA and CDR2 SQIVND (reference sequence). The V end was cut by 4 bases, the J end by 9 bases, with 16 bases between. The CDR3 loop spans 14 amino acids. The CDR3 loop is CASSTLDRTLPQHF. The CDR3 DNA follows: TGTGCCAGTAGTACCCTAGATCGGACGTTGCCCCAGCATTTT.

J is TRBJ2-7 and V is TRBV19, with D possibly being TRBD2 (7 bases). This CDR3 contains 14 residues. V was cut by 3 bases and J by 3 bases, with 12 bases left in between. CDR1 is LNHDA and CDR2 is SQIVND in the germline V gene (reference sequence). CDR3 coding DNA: TGTGCCAGTAGTATCGGGGGGCAGTTCTACGAGCAGTACTTC. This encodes CASSIGGQFYEQYF. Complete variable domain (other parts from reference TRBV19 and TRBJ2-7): DGGITQSPKYLFRKEGQNVTLSCEQNLNHDAMYWYRQDPGQGLRLIYYSQIVNDFQKGDIAEGYSVSREKKESFPLTVTSAQKNPTAFYLCASSIGGQFYEQYFGPGTRLTVT.

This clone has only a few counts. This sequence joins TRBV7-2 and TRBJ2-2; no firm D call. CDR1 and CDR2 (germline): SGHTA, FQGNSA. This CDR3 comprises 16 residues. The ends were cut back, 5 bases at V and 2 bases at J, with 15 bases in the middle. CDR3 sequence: CASSLPTLQNTGELFF. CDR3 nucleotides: TGTGCCAGCAGCCTCCCAACCCTTCAAAACACCGGGGAGCTGTTTTTT.

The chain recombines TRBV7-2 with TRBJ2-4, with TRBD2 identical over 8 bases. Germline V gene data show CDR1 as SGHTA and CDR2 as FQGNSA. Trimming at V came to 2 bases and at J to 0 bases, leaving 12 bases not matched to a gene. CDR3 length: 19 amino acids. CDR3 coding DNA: TGTGCCAGCAGCTTAAGCGGTAGCGGGGCCCCACTAGCCAAAAACATTCAGTACTTC. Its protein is CASSLSGSGAPLAKNIQYF.

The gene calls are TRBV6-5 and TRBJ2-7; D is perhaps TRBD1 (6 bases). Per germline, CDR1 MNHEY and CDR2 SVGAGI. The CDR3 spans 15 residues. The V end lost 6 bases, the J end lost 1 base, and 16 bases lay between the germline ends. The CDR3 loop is CASSYGTLGSYEQYF. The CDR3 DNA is TGTGCCAGCAGCTATGGGACATTGGGATCCTACGAGCAGTACTTC.

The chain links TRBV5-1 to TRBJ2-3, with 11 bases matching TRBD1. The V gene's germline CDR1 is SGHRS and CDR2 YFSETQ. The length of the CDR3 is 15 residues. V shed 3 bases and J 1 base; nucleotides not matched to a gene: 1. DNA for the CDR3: TGCGCCAGCAGCTCGGGACAGGGGGGCACAGATACGCAGTATTTT. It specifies CASSSGQGGTDTQYF.

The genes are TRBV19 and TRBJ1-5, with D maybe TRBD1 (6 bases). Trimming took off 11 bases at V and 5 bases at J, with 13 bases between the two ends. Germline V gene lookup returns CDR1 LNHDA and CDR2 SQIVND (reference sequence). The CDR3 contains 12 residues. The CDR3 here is CAARTADQPQHF. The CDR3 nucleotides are TGTGCCGCCCGGACAGCTGATCAGCCCCAGCATTTT.

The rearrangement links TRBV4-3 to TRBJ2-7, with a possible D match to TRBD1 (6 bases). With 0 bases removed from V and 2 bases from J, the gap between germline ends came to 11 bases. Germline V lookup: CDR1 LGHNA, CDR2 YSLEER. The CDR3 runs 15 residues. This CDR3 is CASSQEPGATYEQYF. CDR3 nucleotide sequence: TGCGCCAGCAGCCAAGAGCCAGGGGCGACCTACGAGCAGTACTTC.

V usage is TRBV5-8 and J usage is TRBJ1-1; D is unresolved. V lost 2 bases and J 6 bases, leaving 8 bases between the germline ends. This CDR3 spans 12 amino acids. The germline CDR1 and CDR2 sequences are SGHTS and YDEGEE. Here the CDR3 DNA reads TGTGCCAGCAGCTTAGGGTGGTCTGAAGCTTTCTTT. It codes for CASSLGWSEAFF.

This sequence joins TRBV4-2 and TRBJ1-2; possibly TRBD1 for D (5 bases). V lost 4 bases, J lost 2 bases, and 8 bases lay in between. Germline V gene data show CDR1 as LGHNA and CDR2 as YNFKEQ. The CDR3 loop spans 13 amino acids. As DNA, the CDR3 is TGTGCCAGCAGCCCCGACAGAAACTATGGCTACACCTTC. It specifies CASSPDRNYGYTF.

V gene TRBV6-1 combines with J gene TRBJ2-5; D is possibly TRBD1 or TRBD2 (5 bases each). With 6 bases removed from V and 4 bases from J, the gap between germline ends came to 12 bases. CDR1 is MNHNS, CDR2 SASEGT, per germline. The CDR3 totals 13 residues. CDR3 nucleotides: TGTGCCAGCAGCAGAGAGAGGGGAGAGACCCAGTACTTC. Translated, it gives CASSRERGETQYF.

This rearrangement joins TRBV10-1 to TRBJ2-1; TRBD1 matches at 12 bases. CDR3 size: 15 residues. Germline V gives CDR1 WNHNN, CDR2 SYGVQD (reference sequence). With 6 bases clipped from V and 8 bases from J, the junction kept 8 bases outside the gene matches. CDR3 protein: CASSVGQGAIYEQFF. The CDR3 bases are TGCGCCAGCAGCGTGGGACAGGGGGCGATATATGAGCAGTTCTTC.

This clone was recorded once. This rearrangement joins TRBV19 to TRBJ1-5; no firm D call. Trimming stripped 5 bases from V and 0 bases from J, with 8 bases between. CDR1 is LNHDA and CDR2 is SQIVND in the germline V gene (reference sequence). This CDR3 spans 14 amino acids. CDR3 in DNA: TGTGCCAGTAGTCCGGGTTATAGCAATCAGCCCCAGCATTTT. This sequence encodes CASSPGYSNQPQHF.

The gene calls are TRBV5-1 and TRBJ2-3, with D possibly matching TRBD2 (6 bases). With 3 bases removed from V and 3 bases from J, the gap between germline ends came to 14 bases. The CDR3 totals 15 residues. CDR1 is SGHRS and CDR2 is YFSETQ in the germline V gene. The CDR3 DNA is TGCGCCAGCAGCTCAACCAGGGCGGGAACAGATACGCAGTATTTT. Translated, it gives CASSSTRAGTDTQYF.

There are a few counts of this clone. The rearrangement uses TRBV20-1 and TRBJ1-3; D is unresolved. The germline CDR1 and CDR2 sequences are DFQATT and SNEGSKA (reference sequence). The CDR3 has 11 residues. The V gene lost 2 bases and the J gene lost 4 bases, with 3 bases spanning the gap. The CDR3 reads CSARHGNTIYF. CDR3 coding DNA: TGCAGTGCTAGACACGGAAACACCATATATTTT.

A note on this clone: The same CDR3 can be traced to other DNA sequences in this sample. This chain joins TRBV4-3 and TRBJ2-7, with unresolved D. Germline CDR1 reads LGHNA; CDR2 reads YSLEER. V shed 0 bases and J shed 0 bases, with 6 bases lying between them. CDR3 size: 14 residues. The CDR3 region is CASSQEGNSYEQYF. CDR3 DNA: TGCGCCAGCAGCCAAGAGGGGAACTCCTACGAGCAGTACTTC.

CDR3 amino acids: CASSHLGAGTYEQYF. DNA of the CDR3: TGCGCCAGCAGTCACCTCGGCGCAGGGACCTACGAGCAGTACTTC. The chain has TRBV23-1 and TRBJ2-5; D might be TRBD1 (5 bases). The J call may be mistaken, given a closer DNA end match to TRBJ2-7. TRBV23-1 is known as an ORF, though its function is uncertain. The CDR3 contains 15 residues.

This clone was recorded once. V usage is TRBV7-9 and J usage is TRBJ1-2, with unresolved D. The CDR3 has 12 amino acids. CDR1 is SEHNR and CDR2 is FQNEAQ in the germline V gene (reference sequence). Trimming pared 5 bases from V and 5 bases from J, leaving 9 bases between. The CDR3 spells CASSPHGYGYTF. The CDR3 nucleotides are TGTGCCAGCAGCCCCCACGGGTATGGCTACACCTTC.

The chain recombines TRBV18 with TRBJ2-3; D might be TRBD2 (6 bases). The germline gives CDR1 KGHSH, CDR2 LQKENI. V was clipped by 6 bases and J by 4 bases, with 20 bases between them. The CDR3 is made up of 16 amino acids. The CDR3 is CASSGALGGKADTQYF. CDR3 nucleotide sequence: TGTGCCAGCTCTGGGGCCCTTGGCGGGAAGGCAGATACGCAGTATTTT.

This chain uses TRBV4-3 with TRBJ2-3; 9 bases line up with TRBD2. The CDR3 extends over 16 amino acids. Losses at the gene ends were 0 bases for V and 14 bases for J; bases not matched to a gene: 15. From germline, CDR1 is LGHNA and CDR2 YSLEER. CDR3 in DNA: TGCGCCAGCAGCCAAGATACAGGGTTAGCGGGGGTTTCCCTGTATTTT. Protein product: CASSQDTGLAGVSLYF.

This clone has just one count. The DNA of the CDR3 is TGCGCCAGCAGCTTAGGGCCGGGACAGGATAATGAAAAACTGTTTTTT. Translating gives CASSLGPGQDNEKLFF. This chain links TRBV5-1 with TRBJ1-4; 8 nucleotides align to TRBD1. Germline loops: CDR1 SGHRS, CDR2 YFSETQ. This CDR3 is 16 amino acids long. Losses at the gene ends were 2 bases for V and 4 bases for J; bases not matched to a gene: 7.

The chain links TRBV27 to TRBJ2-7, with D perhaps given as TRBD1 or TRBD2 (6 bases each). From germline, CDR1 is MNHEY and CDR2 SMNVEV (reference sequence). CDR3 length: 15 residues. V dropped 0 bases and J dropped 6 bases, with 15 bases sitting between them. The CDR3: CASSLSRQAGSEQYF. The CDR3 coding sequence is TGTGCCAGCAGTTTATCACGACAGGCGGGGAGCGAGCAGTACTTC.

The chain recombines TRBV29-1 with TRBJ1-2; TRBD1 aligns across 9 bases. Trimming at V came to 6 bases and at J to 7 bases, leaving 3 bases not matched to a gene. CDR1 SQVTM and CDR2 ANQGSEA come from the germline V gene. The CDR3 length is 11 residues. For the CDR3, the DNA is TGCAGCGTGGGACAGGGTGGTGGCTACACCTTC. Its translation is CSVGQGGGYTF. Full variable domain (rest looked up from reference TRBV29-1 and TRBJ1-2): SAVISQKPSRDICQRGTSLTIQCQVDSQVTMMFWYRQQPGQSLTLIATANQGSEATYESGFVIDKFPISRPNLTFSTLTVSNMSPEDSSIYLCSVGQGGGYTFGSGTRLTVV.

CDR3 sequence: CASSPGLAPTDTQYF. CDR3 sequence (DNA): TGTGCCAGCAGCCCGGGACTAGCACCCACAGATACGCAGTATTTT. The rearrangement links TRBV5-4 to TRBJ2-3; the match to TRBD2 covers 9 bases. V shed 4 bases, J shed 2 bases, and the junction held 5 bases outside the gene matches. The CDR3 runs 15 residues. Germline lookup yields CDR1 SGHNT and CDR2 YYREEE (reference sequence).

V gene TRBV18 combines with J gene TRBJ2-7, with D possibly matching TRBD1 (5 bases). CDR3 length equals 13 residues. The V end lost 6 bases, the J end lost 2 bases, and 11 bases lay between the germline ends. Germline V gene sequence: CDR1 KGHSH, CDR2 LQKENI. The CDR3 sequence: CASSKTDTYEQYF. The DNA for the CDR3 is TGTGCCAGCTCTAAGACAGACACCTACGAGCAGTACTTC.

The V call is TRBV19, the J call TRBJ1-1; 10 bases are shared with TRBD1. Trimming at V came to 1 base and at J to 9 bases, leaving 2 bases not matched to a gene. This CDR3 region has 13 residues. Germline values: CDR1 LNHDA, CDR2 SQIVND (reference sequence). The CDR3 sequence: CASSIGQGAQAFF. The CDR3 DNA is TGTGCCAGTAGTATAGGACAGGGGGCACAAGCTTTCTTT.

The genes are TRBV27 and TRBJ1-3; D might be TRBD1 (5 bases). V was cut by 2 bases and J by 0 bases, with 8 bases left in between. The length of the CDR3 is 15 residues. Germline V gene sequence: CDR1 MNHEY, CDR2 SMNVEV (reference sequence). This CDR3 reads CASSLGASSGNTIYF. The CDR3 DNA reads TGTGCCAGCAGTTTAGGGGCGAGCTCTGGAAACACCATATATTTT.

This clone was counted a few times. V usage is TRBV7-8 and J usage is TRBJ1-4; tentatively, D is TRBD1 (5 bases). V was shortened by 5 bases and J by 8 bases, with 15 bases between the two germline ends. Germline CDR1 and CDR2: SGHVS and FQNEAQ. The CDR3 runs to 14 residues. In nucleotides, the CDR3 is TGTGCCAGCAGCCTCGACGGGGGAGGGGAAAAACTGTTTTTT. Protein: CASSLDGGGEKLFF.

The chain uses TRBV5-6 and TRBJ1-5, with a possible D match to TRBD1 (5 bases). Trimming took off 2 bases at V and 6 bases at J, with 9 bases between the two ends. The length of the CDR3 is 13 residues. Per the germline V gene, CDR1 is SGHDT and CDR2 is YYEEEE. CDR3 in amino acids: CASSFSGGQPQHF. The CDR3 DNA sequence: TGTGCCAGCAGCTTTTCGGGGGGTCAGCCCCAGCATTTT.

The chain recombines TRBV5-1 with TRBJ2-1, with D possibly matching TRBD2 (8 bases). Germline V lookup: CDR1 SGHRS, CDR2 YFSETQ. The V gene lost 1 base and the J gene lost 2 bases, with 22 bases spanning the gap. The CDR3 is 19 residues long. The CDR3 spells CASSLPRQGREGTYNEQFF. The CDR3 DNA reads TGCGCCAGCAGCTTGCCTCGACAGGGTCGGGAGGGTACCTACAATGAGCAGTTCTTC. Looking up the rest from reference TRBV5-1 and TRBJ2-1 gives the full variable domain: KAGVTQTPRYLIKTRGQQVTLSCSPISGHRSVSWYQQTPGQGLQFLFEYFSETQRNKGNFPGRFSGRQFSNSRSEMNVSTLELGDSALYLCASSLPRQGREGTYNEQFFGPGTRLTVL.